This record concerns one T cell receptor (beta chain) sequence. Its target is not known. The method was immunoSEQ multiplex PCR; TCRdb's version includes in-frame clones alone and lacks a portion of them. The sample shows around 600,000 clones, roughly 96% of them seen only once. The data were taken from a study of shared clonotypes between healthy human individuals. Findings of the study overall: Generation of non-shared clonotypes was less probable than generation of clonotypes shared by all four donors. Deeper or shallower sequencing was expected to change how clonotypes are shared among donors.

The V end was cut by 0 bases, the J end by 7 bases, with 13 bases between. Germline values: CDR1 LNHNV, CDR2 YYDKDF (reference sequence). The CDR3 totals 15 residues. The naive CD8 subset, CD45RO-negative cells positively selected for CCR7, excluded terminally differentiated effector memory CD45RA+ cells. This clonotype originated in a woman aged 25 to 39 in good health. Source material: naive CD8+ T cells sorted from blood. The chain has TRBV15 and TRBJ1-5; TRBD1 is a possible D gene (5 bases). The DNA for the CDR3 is TGTGCCACCAGCAGAGATGCGGGGGGGGGACAGCCCCAGCATTTT. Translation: CATSRDAGGGQPQHF.